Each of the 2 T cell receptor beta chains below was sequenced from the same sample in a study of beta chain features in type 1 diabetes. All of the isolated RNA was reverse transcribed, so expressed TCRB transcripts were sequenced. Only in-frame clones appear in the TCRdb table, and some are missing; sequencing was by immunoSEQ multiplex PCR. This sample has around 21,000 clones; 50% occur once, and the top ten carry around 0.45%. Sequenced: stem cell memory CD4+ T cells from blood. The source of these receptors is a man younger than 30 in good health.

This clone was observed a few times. The CDR3 DNA reads TGTGCCAGCAGCCCGGGACAGGGTCTCCAAGAGACCCAGTACTTC. Translation gives CASSPGQGLQETQYF. The rearrangement uses TRBV11-2 and TRBJ2-5; TRBD1 matches at 9 bases. The germline gives CDR1 SGHAT, CDR2 FQNNGV. V shed 5 bases, J shed 1 base, and the junction held 5 bases outside the gene matches. The CDR3 sequence is 15 residues long.

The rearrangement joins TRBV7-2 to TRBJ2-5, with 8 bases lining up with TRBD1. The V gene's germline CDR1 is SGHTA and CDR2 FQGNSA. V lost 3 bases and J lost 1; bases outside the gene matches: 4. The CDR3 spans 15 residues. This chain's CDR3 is CASSFLGQGQETQYF. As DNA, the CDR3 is TGTGCCAGCAGCTTCCTCGGACAGGGCCAAGAGACCCAGTACTTC.